This note documents a single TCR beta chain sequence. Its target is unknown. Here immunoSEQ multiplex PCR was the method, and the copy in TCRdb shows in-frame clones only, minus some. The sample contains about 34,000 clones, roughly nine tenths of which appear only once. The ends were cut back, 0 bases at V and 3 bases at J, with 9 bases in the middle. Germline V gives CDR1 LNHDA, CDR2 SQIVND (reference sequence). There are 15 residues in the CDR3. These data come from a study of OX40 agonist ivuxolimab in advanced cancers. Prior autoimmune disease or systemic immunosuppression barred patients. Baseline, cycle 4 day 1, and cycle 7 day 1 were the blood sampling points. Study results and limitations: Expanded clones tended on average to be more numerous among CD8+ T cells than CD4+.

The chain is built from TRBV19 and TRBJ1-5; D remains ambiguous. The specimen was CD4+ or CD8+ T cells sorted from blood, collected in a trial of the OX40 agonist ivuxolimab. The sequence derives from an adult with an advanced solid tumor such as melanoma, head and neck, liver or kidney cancer. CDR3 residues: CASSIDSAFNQPQHF. The CDR3 DNA is TGTGCCAGTAGTATAGATTCGGCTTTCAATCAGCCCCAGCATTTT.